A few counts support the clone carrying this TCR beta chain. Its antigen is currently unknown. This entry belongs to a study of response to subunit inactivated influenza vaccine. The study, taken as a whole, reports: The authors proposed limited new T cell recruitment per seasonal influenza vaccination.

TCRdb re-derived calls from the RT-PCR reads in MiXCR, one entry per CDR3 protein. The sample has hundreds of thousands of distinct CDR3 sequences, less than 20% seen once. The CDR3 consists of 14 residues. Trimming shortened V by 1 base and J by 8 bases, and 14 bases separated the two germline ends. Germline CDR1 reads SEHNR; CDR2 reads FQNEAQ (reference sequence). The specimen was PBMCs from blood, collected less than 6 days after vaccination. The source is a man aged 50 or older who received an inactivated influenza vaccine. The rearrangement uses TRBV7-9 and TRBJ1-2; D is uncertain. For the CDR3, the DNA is TGTGCCAGCAGCTTAGAGGCTTGGCCCACCGGCTACACCTTC. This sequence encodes CASSLEAWPTGYTF. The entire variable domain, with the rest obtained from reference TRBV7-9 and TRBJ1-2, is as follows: DTGVSQNPRHKITKRGQNVTFRCDPISEHNRLYWYRQTLGQGPEFLTYFQNEAQLEKSRLLSDRFSAERPKGSFSTLEIQRTEQGDSAMYLCASSLEAWPTGYTFGSGTRLTVV.